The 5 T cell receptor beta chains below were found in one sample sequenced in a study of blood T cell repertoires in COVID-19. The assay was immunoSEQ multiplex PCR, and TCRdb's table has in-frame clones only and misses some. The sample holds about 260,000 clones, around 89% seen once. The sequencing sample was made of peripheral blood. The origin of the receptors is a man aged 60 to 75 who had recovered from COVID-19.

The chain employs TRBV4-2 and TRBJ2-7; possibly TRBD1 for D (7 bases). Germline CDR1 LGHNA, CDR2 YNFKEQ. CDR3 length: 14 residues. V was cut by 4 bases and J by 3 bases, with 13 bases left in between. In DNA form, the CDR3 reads TGTGCCAGCAGCCCGACAGGGACTCTCTACGAGCAGTACTTC. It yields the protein CASSPTGTLYEQYF.

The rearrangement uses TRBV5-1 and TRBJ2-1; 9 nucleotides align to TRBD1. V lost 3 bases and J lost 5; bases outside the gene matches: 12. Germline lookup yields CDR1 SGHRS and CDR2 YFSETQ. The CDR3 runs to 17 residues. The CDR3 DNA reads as TGCGCCAGCAGCTGGACGGCCCCAGGACAGGGGAACAATGAGCAGTTCTTC. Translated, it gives CASSWTAPGQGNNEQFF.

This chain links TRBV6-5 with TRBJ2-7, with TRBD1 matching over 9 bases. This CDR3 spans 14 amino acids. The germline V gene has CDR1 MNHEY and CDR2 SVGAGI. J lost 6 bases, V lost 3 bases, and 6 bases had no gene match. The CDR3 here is CASSYDRGVSEQYF. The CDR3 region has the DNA TGTGCCAGCAGTTATGACAGGGGGGTTTCCGAGCAGTACTTC.

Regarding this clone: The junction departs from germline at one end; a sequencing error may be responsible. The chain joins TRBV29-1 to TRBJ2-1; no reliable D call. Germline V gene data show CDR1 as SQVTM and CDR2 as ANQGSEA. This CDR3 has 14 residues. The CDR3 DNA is TGCAGCGGTGAAGCGAGCCCCTCCTACAATGAGCAGTTCTTC. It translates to CSGEASPSYNEQFF.

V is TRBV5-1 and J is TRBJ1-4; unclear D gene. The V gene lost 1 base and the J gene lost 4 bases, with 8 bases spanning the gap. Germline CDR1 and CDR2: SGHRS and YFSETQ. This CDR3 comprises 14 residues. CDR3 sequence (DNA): TGCGCCAGCAGCTTGAGTCAGAATAATGAAAAACTGTTTTTT. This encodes CASSLSQNNEKLFF.